The rows below give T cell receptor beta chains drawn from one sample of a study of cytomegalovirus exposure and HLA in healthy donors. Generated by immunoSEQ multiplex PCR, the TCRdb table keeps only in-frame clones and is missing some. Altogether 200,000 or so clones are present, around 81% being singletons, with the ten largest covering 2.1%. Sample: PBMCs. The receptor set was obtained from a young woman in good health and CMV-seropositive. Each CDR3 is given with its conserved first and last residue. A D gene is named only where the DNA matches it firmly. Rows may omit the clone size; those that give it use once, few, many or a size class.

TGTGCCAGCAGCGCCCCAATCTACCCCTACGAGCAGTACTTC,CASSAPIYPYEQYF,NA,NA,TRBV9,TRBJ2-7
TGTGCCAGCAGCGGTAGCCTGAGCACAGATACGCAGTATTTT,CASSGSLSTDTQYF,NA,NA,TRBV7-9,TRBJ2-3
TGTGCCAGCAGATACTCGACTAGCGGGTTCACCGGGGAGCTGTTTTTT,CASRYSTSGFTGELFF,NA,TRBD2,TRBV6-5,TRBJ2-2
TGTGCCAGCAGCGAGTCCCGGCAGGGTCGAGCCTATGGCTACACCTTC,CASSESRQGRAYGYTF,NA,NA,TRBV9,TRBJ1-2
TGTGCCAGCAGTTTAAGTACAACGCCAAACAATGAGCAGTTCTTC,CASSLSTTPNNEQFF,NA,NA,TRBV28,TRBJ2-1
TGCGCCAGCAGCAGGGGACAGATCAGCTCCTACAATGAGCAGTTCTTC,CASSRGQISSYNEQFF,NA,TRBD1,TRBV5-1,TRBJ2-1
TGTGCCAGCAGCACAGGGACAGGGGGTAACTATGGCTACACCTTC,CASSTGTGGNYGYTF,NA,TRBD1,TRBV11-1,TRBJ1-2
TGCAGCGTTGCTGGCGGGGGGGCGGTAGATACGCAGTATTTT,CSVAGGGAVDTQYF,NA,TRBD2,TRBV29-1,TRBJ2-3
TGCGCCAGCAGCTCCTCCTTAGTGGGAGCGGGGGCCACCGGGGAGCTGTTTTTT,CASSSSLVGAGATGELFF,NA,TRBD2,TRBV5-1,TRBJ2-2
TGCGCCAGCAGCAGACAGGGTTCCTACGAGCAGTACTTC,CASSRQGSYEQYF,few,TRBD1,TRBV5-1,TRBJ2-7
TGTGCCAGTAAAATGACAGGCGGGTCAAACTATGGCTACACCTTC,CASKMTGGSNYGYTF,NA,NA,TRBV19,TRBJ1-2
TGTGCCAGCAGCCCCTCTAGCGGAACCTACGAGCAGTACTTC,CASSPSSGTYEQYF,NA,TRBD2,TRBV7-9,TRBJ2-7
TGTGCCAGCTCACTGGGACAGGGGGTGAACGAGCAGTTCTTC,CASSLGQGVNEQFF,NA,TRBD1,TRBV18,TRBJ2-1
TGTGCCAGTAGTATAGTGGCCGGGACAGGGAATGAAAAACTGTTTTTT,CASSIVAGTGNEKLFF,NA,TRBD1,TRBV19,TRBJ1-4
TGTGCCTGGAACCCGGCAGGGGGAGTGCATGACACCTTC,CAWNPAGGVHDTF,NA,TRBD1,TRBV30,TRBJ1-2
TGTGCCAGCAGCCCCCACTCATATACTAGCGGGGGGACCTACGAGCAGTACTTC,CASSPHSYTSGGTYEQYF,NA,TRBD2,TRBV13,TRBJ2-7
TGTGCCTGGTGGGACAGCATGAACACTGAAGCTTTCTTT,CAWWDSMNTEAFF,NA,TRBD1,TRBV30,TRBJ1-1
TGTGCCAGCAGCGCCGGGGGGCTTGGGGCCAACGTCCTGACTTTC,CASSAGGLGANVLTF,few,NA,TRBV6-1,TRBJ2-6
TGTGCCAGCAGCAGAAACAGGGCCAATAACTATGGCTACACCTTC,CASSRNRANNYGYTF,once,NA,TRBV6-1,TRBJ1-2
TGTGCCAGCAGCGGATCGCCGGGGACGGGGGGGCCATCGGAGACCCAGTACTTC,CASSGSPGTGGPSETQYF,NA,TRBD2,TRBV9,TRBJ2-5
TGTGCCAGCAGCTTAGTCTGGCAGGGGTTGGATGACGGGGAGCTGTTTTTT,CASSLVWQGLDDGELFF,NA,NA,TRBV7-2,TRBJ2-2
TGTGCCAGCACCGGAATCTCGGGGAACACTGAAGCTTTCTTT,CASTGISGNTEAFF,few,NA,TRBV2,TRBJ1-1
TGTGCCAGCAGAAGACAGGGGATATCTCATGGCTACACCTTC,CASRRQGISHGYTF,NA,TRBD1,TRBV6-5,TRBJ1-2
TGCGCCAGCAGCTTGGATGGGGGCAACGAGCAGTACTTC,CASSLDGGNEQYF,NA,NA,TRBV5-1,TRBJ2-7
TGTGCCTGGAGCCCGAGAGCTTCTGAAAAACTGTTTTTT,CAWSPRASEKLFF,NA,NA,TRBV30,TRBJ1-4
TGTGCCGGCCGACAGGGAAACACCATATATTTT,CAGRQGNTIYF,NA,NA,TRBV2,TRBJ1-3
TGCGCCAGCAGCCCAACAGGGACGAACACCGGGGAGCTGTTTTTT,CASSPTGTNTGELFF,NA,NA,TRBV4-1,TRBJ2-2
TGTGCCAGCAGCGTTACCGGGACAGCATGGGAGACCCAGTACTTC,CASSVTGTAWETQYF,NA,TRBD1,TRBV9,TRBJ2-5
TGTGCCAGCGGGCAGGGGGTTAGTCCCTACGAGCAGTACTTC,CASGQGVSPYEQYF,NA,TRBD1,TRBV28,TRBJ2-7
TGCGCCAGCAGCTTCGACAGGACTGGCTACACCTTC,CASSFDRTGYTF,NA,NA,TRBV5-1,TRBJ1-2
TGCGCCAGCAGCTTTGGAGAATACACAGATACGCAGTATTTT,CASSFGEYTDTQYF,NA,NA,TRBV5-1,TRBJ2-3
TGCAGCGTTGAAGATGAGTGGGGACTAGGGAGCGAGCAGTACTTC,CSVEDEWGLGSEQYF,NA,TRBD2,TRBV29-1,TRBJ2-7
TGCAGCGTAGCTAGCGGGGAGCCCTACGAGCAGTACTTC,CSVASGEPYEQYF,NA,TRBD2,TRBV29-1,TRBJ2-7
TGCGCCAGCAGCCAAGACGGAAAACGGGGGGATTCCATATATTTT,CASSQDGKRGDSIYF,NA,NA,TRBV4-1,TRBJ1-3
TGTGCCAGCAGCTTGGTCGCGGCCACGCGGGCTGGGGCCAACGTCCTGACTTTC,CASSLVAATRAGANVLTF,NA,NA,TRBV7-2,TRBJ2-6
TGCGCCAGCACCGATGTCGACAGGGGGCGAATTTCCTCTGGAAACACCATATATTTT,CASTDVDRGRISSGNTIYF,NA,TRBD1,TRBV4-1,TRBJ1-3
TGTGCCAGCAGCTTCAGGTCTGAAGCTTTCTTT,CASSFRSEAFF,NA,NA,TRBV5-6,TRBJ1-1
TGTGCCAGCTCACCTGGACAGGGAGTAGAGGGCTACACCTTC,CASSPGQGVEGYTF,NA,TRBD1,TRBV18,TRBJ1-2
TGTGCCAGCAGCTCTTCGGGACAGGGGTTTGGCTACACCTTC,CASSSSGQGFGYTF,NA,TRBD1,TRBV7-9,TRBJ1-2
TGTGCCAGCAGCCAAAGACTAGTATCTAGCACAGATACGCAGTATTTT,CASSQRLVSSTDTQYF,NA,NA,TRBV4-2,TRBJ2-3
TGTGCCAGCAGCCCCCTGAGGTCTAACATGAACACTGAAGCTTTCTTT,CASSPLRSNMNTEAFF,NA,NA,TRBV11-3,TRBJ1-1
TGTGCCAGCAGTTACCTGGACAGGGGGCGTAAAAACAGTCAGTACTTC,CASSYLDRGRKNSQYF,NA,TRBD1,TRBV6-6,TRBJ2-4
TGTGCCAGCTCACCCGCGGAATCCCCGGGAGAGACCCAGTACTTC,CASSPAESPGETQYF,NA,NA,TRBV18,TRBJ2-5
TGTGCCAGCAGTTACCCCGACAGGCCCCAGTACTTC,CASSYPDRPQYF,NA,NA,TRBV6-6,TRBJ2-5
TGTGCCAGTAGTATCCGTACACCCGACAGCTCAAATCAGCCCCAGCATTTT,CASSIRTPDSSNQPQHF,once,NA,TRBV19,TRBJ1-5
TGTGCCAGCAGTTACATGGCAGGGTTAAACACCGGGGAGCTGTTTTTT,CASSYMAGLNTGELFF,NA,NA,TRBV28,TRBJ2-2
TGTGCCAGCAGCCAATGGAATTTGGCAGGGGGCTATACTATGAACACTGAAGCTTTCTTT,CASSQWNLAGGYTMNTEAFF,NA,TRBD1,TRBV14,TRBJ1-1
TGTGCCAGCAGCTTTGCTCGCAGCTCCTACAATGAGCAGTTCTTC,CASSFARSSYNEQFF,NA,NA,TRBV7-3,TRBJ2-1
TGTGCCAGCAGCAAACAGGGGGAGGCAGATACGCAGTATTTT,CASSKQGEADTQYF,few,TRBD1,TRBV6-4,TRBJ2-3
TGTGCCAGCAGCCTGACAGGGGTTGGAAACACCATATATTTT,CASSLTGVGNTIYF,NA,TRBD1,TRBV11-2,TRBJ1-3
TGTGCCAGCAGTTTCCTGGACAGGGCCTACGAGCAGTACTTC,CASSFLDRAYEQYF,NA,TRBD1,TRBV28,TRBJ2-7
TGTGCCAGCAGCTTCCAACAGGGAACAACTAATGAAAAACTGTTTTTT,CASSFQQGTTNEKLFF,few,NA,TRBV11-2,TRBJ1-4
TGTGCCAGCAGTGGTTTAACAGGGGGGACTTTTTCTGGGCCCCAGCATTTT,CASSGLTGGTFSGPQHF,NA,TRBD1,TRBV2,TRBJ1-5
TGTGCCAGCTCACCGGTAGAGAACACTGAAGCTTTCTTT,CASSPVENTEAFF,NA,NA,TRBV18,TRBJ1-1
TGTGCCATCAGTGAGTCCGACAGGGTAGTGTCTGGAAACACCATATATTTT,CAISESDRVVSGNTIYF,NA,TRBD1,TRBV10-3,TRBJ1-3
TGCGCCAGCAGCCGGGTGAGCAGGGGGCGGACAGATACGCAGTATTTT,CASSRVSRGRTDTQYF,NA,TRBD1,TRBV4-1,TRBJ2-3
TGTGCCAGCTCCCTCAATCAGCCCCAGCATTTT,CASSLNQPQHF,NA,NA,TRBV28,TRBJ1-5
TGTGCCAGCAGCGCGGGACAGGGGGCGGGAGAGCAGTACTTC,CASSAGQGAGEQYF,once,TRBD1,TRBV5-4,TRBJ2-7
TGTGCCAGCTTTACCCTTGGCCAGGGGGCAGATACGCAGTATTTT,CASFTLGQGADTQYF,NA,TRBD1,TRBV7-9,TRBJ2-3
TGCGCGAGCAGGCGGACAGATACGCAGTATTTT,CASRRTDTQYF,NA,NA,TRBV10-1,TRBJ2-3